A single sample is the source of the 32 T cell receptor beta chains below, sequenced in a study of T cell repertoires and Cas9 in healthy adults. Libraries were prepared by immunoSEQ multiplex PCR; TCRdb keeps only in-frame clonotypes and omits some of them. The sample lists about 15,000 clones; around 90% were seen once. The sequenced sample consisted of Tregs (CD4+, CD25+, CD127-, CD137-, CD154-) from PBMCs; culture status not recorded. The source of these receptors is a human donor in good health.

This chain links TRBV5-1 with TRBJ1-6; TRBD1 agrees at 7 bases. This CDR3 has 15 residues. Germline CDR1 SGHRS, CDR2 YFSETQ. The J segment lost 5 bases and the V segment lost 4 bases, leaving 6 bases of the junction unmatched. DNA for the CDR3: TGCGCCAGCAGCAGGGACAGCGAAAATAATTCACCCCTCCACTTT. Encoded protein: CASSRDSENNSPLHF.

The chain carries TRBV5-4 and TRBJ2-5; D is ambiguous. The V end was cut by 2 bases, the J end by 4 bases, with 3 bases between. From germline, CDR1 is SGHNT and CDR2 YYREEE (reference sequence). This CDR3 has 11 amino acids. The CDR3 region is CASSFRETQYF. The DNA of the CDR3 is TGTGCCAGCAGCTTCCGAGAGACCCAGTACTTC.

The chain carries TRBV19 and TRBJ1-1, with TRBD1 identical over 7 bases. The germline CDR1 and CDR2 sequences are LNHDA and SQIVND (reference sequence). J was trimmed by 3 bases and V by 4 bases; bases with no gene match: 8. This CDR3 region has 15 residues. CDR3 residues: CASSTTGDRDTEAFF. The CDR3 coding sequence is TGTGCCAGTAGTACTACCGGCGACAGGGACACTGAAGCTTTCTTT.

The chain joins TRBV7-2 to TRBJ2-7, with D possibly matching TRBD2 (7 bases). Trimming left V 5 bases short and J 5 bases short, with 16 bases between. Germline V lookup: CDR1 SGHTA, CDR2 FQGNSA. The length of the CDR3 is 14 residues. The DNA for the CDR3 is TGTGCCAGCAGCGCACACGGGGGGCGGGACGAGCAGTACTTC. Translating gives CASSAHGGRDEQYF. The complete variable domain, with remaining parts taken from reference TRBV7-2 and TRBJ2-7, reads GAGVSQSPSNKVTEKGKDVELRCDPISGHTALYWYRQSLGQGLEFLIYFQGNSAPDKSGLPSDRFSAERTGGSVSTLTIQRTQQEDSAVYLCASSAHGGRDEQYFGPGTRLTVT.

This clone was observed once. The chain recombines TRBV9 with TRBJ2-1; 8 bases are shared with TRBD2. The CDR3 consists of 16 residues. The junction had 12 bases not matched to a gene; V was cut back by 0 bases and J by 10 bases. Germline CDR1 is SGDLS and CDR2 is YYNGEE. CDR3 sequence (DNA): TGTGCCAGCAGCGTAGATGTGGGCGGGGGGCCTCGGGAGCAGTTCTTC. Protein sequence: CASSVDVGGGPREQFF.

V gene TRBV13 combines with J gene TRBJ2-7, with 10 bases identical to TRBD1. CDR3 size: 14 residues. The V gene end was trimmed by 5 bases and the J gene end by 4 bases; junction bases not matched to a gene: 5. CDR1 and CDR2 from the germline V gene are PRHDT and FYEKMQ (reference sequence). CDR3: CASSPRDRGYEQYF. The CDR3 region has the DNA TGTGCCAGCAGCCCTCGGGACAGGGGTTACGAGCAGTACTTC.

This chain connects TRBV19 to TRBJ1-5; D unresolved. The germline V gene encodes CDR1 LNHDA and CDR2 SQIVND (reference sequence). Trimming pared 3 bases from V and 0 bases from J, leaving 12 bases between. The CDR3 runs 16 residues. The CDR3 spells CASSMSHAHSNQPQHF. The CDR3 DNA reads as TGTGCCAGTAGTATGTCTCATGCCCATAGCAATCAGCCCCAGCATTTT. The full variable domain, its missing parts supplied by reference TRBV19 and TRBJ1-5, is DGGITQSPKYLFRKEGQNVTLSCEQNLNHDAMYWYRQDPGQGLRLIYYSQIVNDFQKGDIAEGYSVSREKKESFPLTVTSAQKNPTAFYLCASSMSHAHSNQPQHFGDGTRLSIL.

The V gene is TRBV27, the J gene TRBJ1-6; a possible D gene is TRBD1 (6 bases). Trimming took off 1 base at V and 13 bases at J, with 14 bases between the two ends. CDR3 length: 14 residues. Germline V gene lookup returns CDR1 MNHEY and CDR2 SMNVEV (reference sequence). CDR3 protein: CASSLWGQGAPLHF. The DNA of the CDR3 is TGTGCCAGCAGTTTATGGGGGCAGGGAGCTCCCCTCCACTTT.

CDR3 in DNA: TGTGCCAGCAGCCATGACAGGGCCACCGGGGAGCTGTTTTTT. This translates into CASSHDRATGELFF. The chain couples TRBV6-5 to TRBJ2-2; 7 bases match TRBD1. This CDR3 has 14 residues. Germline V lookup: CDR1 MNHEY, CDR2 SVGAGI. With V trimmed by 6 bases and J by 4 bases, 5 bases remained unmatched.

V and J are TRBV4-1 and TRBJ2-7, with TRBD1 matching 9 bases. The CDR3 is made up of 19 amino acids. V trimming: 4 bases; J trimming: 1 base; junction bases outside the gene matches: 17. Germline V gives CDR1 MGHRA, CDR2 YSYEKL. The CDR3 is CASSRAGVGTGSLSYEQYF. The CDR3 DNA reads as TGCGCCAGCAGCCGCGCCGGCGTAGGGACAGGGAGTTTGTCCTACGAGCAGTACTTC.

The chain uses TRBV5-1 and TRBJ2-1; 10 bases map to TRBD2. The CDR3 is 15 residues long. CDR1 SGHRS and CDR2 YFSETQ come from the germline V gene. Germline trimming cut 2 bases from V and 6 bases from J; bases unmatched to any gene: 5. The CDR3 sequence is CASSFSGGVINEQFF. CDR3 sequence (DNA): TGCGCCAGCAGCTTCAGCGGGGGGGTTATCAATGAGCAGTTCTTC.

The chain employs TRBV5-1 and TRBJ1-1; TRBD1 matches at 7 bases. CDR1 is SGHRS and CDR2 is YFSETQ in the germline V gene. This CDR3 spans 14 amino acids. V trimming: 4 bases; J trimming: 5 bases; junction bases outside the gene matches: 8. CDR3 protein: CASSGGQTYTEAFF. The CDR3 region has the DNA TGCGCCAGCAGCGGGGGACAGACCTATACTGAAGCTTTCTTT.

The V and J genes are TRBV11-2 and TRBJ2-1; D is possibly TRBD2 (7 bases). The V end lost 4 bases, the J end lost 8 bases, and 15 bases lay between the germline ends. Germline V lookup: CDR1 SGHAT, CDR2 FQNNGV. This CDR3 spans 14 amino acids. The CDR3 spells CASSSWGGGDEQFF. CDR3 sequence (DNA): TGTGCCAGCAGCTCATGGGGCGGGGGCGATGAGCAGTTCTTC.

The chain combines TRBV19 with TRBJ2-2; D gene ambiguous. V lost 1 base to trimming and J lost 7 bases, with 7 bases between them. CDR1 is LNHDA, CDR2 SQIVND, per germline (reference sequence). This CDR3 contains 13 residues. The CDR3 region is CASSIGFNGELFF. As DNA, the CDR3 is TGTGCCAGTAGTATAGGATTCAACGGGGAGCTGTTTTTT.

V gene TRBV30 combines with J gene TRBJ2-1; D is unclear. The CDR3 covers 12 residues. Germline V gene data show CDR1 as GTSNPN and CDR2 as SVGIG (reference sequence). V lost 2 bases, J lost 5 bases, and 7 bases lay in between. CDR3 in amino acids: CAWSRTDNEQFF. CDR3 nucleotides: TGTGCCTGGAGTAGGACCGACAATGAGCAGTTCTTC.

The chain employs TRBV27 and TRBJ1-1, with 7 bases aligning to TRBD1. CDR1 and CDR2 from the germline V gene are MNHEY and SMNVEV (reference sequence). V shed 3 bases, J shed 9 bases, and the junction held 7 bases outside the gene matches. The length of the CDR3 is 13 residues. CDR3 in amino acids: CASSFLGQLQAFF. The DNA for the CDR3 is TGTGCCAGCAGTTTCCTGGGACAGCTGCAAGCTTTCTTT.

CDR3 sequence reads: CASSLRYSSSYNEQFF. The CDR3 nucleotides are TGTGCCAGCAGCCTCCGGTACTCGAGCTCCTACAATGAGCAGTTCTTC. The chain couples TRBV7-6 to TRBJ2-1; D gene ambiguous. V was pared by 5 bases and J by 0 bases, with 14 bases between. Germline CDR1 SGHVS, CDR2 FNYEAQ. The CDR3 extends over 16 amino acids.

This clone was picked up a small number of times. For the CDR3, the DNA is TGTGCCAGCAGCGCCGGACAGGGATTCTATGGCTACACCTTC. Translating gives CASSAGQGFYGYTF. The chain recombines TRBV9 with TRBJ1-2, with 8 bases that match TRBD1. This CDR3 region has 14 residues. Germline loops: CDR1 SGDLS, CDR2 YYNGEE. The ends lost 3 bases at V and 4 bases at J; junction bases unmatched: 5.

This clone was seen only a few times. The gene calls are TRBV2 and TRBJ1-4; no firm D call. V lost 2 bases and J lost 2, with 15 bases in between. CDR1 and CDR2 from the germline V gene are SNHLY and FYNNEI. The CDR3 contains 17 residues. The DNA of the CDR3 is TGTGCCAGCAGTGAATTGTTTGCGGCACTCACTAATGAAAAACTGTTTTTT. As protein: CASSELFAALTNEKLFF. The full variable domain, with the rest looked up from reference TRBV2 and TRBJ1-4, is EPEVTQTPSHQVTQMGQEVILRCVPISNHLYFYWYRQILGQKVEFLVSFYNNEISEKSEIFDDQFSVERPDGSNFTLKIRSTKLEDSAMYFCASSELFAALTNEKLFFGSGTQLSVL.

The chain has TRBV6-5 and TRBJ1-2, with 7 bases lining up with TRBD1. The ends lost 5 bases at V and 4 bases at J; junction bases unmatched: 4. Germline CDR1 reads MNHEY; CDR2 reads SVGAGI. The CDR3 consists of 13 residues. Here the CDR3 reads CASSRQGIYGYTF. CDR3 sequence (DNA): TGTGCCAGCAGTCGACAGGGCATCTATGGCTACACCTTC.

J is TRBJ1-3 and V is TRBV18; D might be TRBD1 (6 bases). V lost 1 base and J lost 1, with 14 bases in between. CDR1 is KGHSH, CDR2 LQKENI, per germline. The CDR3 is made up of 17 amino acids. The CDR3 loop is CASSPRQAMSSGNTIYF. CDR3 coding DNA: TGTGCCAGCTCACCACGACAGGCAATGAGTTCTGGAAACACCATATATTTT.

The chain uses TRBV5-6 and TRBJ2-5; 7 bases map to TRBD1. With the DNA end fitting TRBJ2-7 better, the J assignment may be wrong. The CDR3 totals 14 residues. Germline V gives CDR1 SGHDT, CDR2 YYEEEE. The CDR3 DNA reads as TGTGCCAGCAGCAGAAGGGGACAGTCCTACGAGCAGTACTTC. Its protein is CASSRRGQSYEQYF.

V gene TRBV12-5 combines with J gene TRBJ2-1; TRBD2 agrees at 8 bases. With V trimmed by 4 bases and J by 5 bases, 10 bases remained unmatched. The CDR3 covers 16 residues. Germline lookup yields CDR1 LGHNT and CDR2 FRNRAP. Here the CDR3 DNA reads TGTGCTAGTGGTTCGAGCTTCGGGGGGGGACACAATGAGCAGTTCTTC. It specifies CASGSSFGGGHNEQFF.

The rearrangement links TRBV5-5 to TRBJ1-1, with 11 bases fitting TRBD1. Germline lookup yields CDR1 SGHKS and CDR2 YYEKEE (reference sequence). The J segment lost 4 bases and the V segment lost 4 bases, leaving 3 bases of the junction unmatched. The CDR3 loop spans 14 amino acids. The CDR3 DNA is TGTGCCAGCAGCCCCGGGACAGGGGGCACTGAAGCTTTCTTT. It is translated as CASSPGTGGTEAFF.

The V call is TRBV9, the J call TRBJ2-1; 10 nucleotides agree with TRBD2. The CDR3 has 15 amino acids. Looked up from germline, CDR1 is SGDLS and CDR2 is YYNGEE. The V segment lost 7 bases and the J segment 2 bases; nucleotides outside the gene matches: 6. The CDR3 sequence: CASSPSGGTYNEQFF. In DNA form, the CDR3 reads TGTGCCAGCTCTCCTAGCGGGGGCACCTACAATGAGCAGTTCTTC.

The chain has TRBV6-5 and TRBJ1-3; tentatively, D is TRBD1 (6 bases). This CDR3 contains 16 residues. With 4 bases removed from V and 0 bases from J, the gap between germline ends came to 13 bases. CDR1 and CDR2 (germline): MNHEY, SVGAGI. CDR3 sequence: CASSFGTQGSGNTIYF. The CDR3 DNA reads TGTGCCAGCAGTTTCGGGACACAAGGCTCTGGAAACACCATATATTTT.

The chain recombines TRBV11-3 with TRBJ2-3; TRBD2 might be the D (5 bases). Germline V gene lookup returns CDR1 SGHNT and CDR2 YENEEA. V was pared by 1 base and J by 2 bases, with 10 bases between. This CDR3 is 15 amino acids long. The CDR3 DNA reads TGTGCCAGCAGCTTAGGCGGCGGGTTCACAGATACGCAGTATTTT. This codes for CASSLGGGFTDTQYF.

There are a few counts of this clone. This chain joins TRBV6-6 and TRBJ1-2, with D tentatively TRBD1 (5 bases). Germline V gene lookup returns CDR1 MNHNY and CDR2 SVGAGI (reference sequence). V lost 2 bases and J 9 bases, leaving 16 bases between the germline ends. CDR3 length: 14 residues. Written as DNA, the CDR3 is TGTGCCAGCAGTTACCCCGCGGGGGACGAAAGCTACACCTTC. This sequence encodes CASSYPAGDESYTF.

The CDR3 loop reads CASSLDEGKETQYF. The CDR3 nucleotides read TGTGCCAGCAGCTTAGACGAAGGGAAAGAGACCCAGTACTTC. This sequence joins TRBV7-6 and TRBJ2-5; no definite D call. The germline V gene encodes CDR1 SGHVS and CDR2 FNYEAQ. CDR3 length equals 14 residues. V was pared by 1 base and J by 3 bases, with 9 bases between.

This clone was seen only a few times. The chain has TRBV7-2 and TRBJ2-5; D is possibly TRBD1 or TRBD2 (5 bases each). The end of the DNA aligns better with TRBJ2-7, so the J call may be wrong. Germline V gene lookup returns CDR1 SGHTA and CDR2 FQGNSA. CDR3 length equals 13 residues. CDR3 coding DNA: TGTGCCAGCGGGGGACGGAACTCCTACGAGCAGTACTTC. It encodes CASGGRNSYEQYF.

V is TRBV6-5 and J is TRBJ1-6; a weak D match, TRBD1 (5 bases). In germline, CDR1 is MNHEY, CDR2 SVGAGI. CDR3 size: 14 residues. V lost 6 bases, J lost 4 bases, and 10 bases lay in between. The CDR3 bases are TGTGCCAGCAGCATCAGGGAGTATAATTCACCCCTCCACTTT. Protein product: CASSIREYNSPLHF.

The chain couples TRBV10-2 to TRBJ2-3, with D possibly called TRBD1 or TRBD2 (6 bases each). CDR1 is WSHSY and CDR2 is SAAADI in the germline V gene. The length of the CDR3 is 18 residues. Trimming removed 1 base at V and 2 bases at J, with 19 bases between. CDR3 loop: CASSEWWGAQDSTDTQYF. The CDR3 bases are TGCGCCAGCAGTGAGTGGTGGGGGGCACAAGACTCCACAGATACGCAGTATTTT.